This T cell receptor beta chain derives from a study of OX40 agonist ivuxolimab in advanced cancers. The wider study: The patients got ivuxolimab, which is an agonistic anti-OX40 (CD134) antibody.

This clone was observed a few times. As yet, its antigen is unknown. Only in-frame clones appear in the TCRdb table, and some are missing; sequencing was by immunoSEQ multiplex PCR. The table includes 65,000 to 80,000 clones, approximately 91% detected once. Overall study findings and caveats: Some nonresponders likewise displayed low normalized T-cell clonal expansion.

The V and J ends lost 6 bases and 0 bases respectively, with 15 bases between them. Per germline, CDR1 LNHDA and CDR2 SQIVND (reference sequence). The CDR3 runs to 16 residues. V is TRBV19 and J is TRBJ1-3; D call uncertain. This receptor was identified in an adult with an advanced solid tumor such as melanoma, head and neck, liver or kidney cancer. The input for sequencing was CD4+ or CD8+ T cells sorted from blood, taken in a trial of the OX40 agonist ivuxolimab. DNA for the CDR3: TGTGCCAGTAGCCCAGAGGGCCCAGTCTCTGGAAACACCATATATTTT. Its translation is CASSPEGPVSGNTIYF. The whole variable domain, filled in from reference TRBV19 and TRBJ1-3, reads DGGITQSPKYLFRKEGQNVTLSCEQNLNHDAMYWYRQDPGQGLRLIYYSQIVNDFQKGDIAEGYSVSREKKESFPLTVTSAQKNPTAFYLCASSPEGPVSGNTIYFGEGSWLTVV.